Shown below are 21 T cell receptor beta chains from a single sample sequenced in a study of radiotherapy plus CTLA-4 blockade in lung cancer. The table came from immunoSEQ multiplex PCR; TCRdb's copy has only in-frame clones and leaves some out. The table records about 62,000 clones, around 69% of them present only once. The material was peripheral blood, obtained from a patient treated with radiotherapy plus ipilimumab. These receptors all come from a human donor with non-small cell lung cancer who had a complete response to radiotherapy plus ipilimumab.

V usage is TRBV5-1 and J usage is TRBJ2-7, with D possibly being TRBD1 (7 bases). V lost 0 bases and J 0 bases, leaving 16 bases between the germline ends. There are 17 residues in the CDR3. The V gene's germline CDR1 is SGHRS and CDR2 YFSETQ. CDR3 protein: CASSLAGSRGVSYEQYF. CDR3 in DNA: TGCGCCAGCAGCTTGGCTGGGAGCAGGGGGGTCTCCTACGAGCAGTACTTC.

The chain has TRBV7-2 and TRBJ2-1; D gene ambiguous. V was cut by 1 base and J by 5 bases, with 15 bases left in between. This CDR3 is built from 16 residues. CDR1 SGHTA and CDR2 FQGNSA come from the germline V gene. Here the CDR3 reads CASSLGASRSHNEQFF. CDR3 sequence (DNA): TGTGCCAGCAGCTTAGGTGCGAGCCGGAGCCACAATGAGCAGTTCTTC.

This chain connects TRBV5-1 to TRBJ2-7, with 8 bases matching TRBD2. Germline lookup yields CDR1 SGHRS and CDR2 YFSETQ. J was trimmed by 4 bases and V by 3 bases; bases with no gene match: 6. The CDR3 sequence is 14 residues long. The CDR3 spells CASSWREARYEQYF. CDR3 in DNA: TGCGCCAGCAGCTGGCGGGAGGCGAGATACGAGCAGTACTTC.

This rearrangement joins TRBV18 to TRBJ2-5; 7 nucleotides agree with TRBD2. The J call could be wrong; TRBJ2-7 is a better fit for the DNA end. The length of the CDR3 is 15 residues. Germline CDR1 and CDR2: KGHSH and LQKENI. CDR3 amino acids: CASSIGGSGSYEQYF. The CDR3 DNA reads as TGTGCCAGCTCAATCGGGGGGTCCGGCTCCTACGAGCAGTACTTC.

J is TRBJ1-5 and V is TRBV28, with D perhaps matching TRBD1 (6 bases). V was clipped by 4 bases and J by 4 bases, with 14 bases between them. The CDR3 contains 15 residues. Germline V gene lookup returns CDR1 MDHEN and CDR2 SYDVKM. CDR3 region: CASSSPQGLNQPQHF. For the CDR3, the DNA is TGTGCCAGCAGTTCCCCACAGGGTCTGAATCAGCCCCAGCATTTT.

The chain links TRBV4-1 to TRBJ1-4; 7 nucleotides match TRBD1. CDR1 MGHRA and CDR2 YSYEKL come from the germline V gene. The CDR3 covers 16 residues. V lost 2 bases to trimming and J lost 6 bases; unmatched junction nucleotides: 9. Here the CDR3 reads CASSQPGQSRDEKLFF. The CDR3 DNA follows: TGCGCCAGCAGCCAACCGGGACAGTCGAGGGATGAAAAACTGTTTTTT.

The chain carries TRBV5-6 and TRBJ2-7, with TRBD1 matching 7 bases. This CDR3 contains 13 residues. Germline values: CDR1 SGHDT, CDR2 YYEEEE. The V segment lost 6 bases and the J segment 1 base; nucleotides outside the gene matches: 4. CDR3 nucleotides: TGTGCCAGCACCTCGGGACAGTCCTACGAGCAGTACTTC. Protein sequence: CASTSGQSYEQYF. The whole variable domain, remainder taken from reference TRBV5-6 and TRBJ2-7, is DAGVTQSPTHLIKTRGQQVTLRCSPKSGHDTVSWYQQALGQGPQFIFQYYEEEERQRGNFPDRFSGHQFPNYSSELNVNALLLGDSALYLCASTSGQSYEQYFGPGTRLTVT.

The chain combines TRBV7-2 with TRBJ1-1, with 9 bases identical to TRBD1. The CDR3 contains 14 residues. V gave up 5 bases and J gave up 4 bases; unmatched junction bases: 5. Germline CDR1 is SGHTA and CDR2 is FQGNSA. The CDR3 bases are TGTGCCAGCAGCCCACCGGACAGGGGCACTGAAGCTTTCTTT. It translates to CASSPPDRGTEAFF.

The chain joins TRBV6-5 to TRBJ2-7; 7 bases match TRBD2. V was pared by 6 bases and J by 7 bases, with 12 bases of the junction left unmatched. Germline CDR1 reads MNHEY; CDR2 reads SVGAGI. The CDR3 runs 14 residues. This CDR3 reads CASRISQLASEQYF. DNA for the CDR3: TGTGCCAGCAGGATTTCGCAACTAGCGTCGGAGCAGTACTTC.

This chain uses TRBV29-1 with TRBJ1-1; D is perhaps TRBD1 (6 bases). The CDR3 extends over 11 amino acids. Germline values: CDR1 SQVTM, CDR2 ANQGSEA. Deletions cut 2 bases from V and 10 bases from J, with 11 bases between. The DNA for the CDR3 is TGCAGCGTTGAACAAGGCAGGGGAGCTTTCTTT. Protein: CSVEQGRGAFF.

The V and J genes are TRBV18 and TRBJ2-3; 7 nucleotides line up with TRBD1. V gave up 6 bases and J gave up 2 bases; unmatched junction bases: 11. Per germline, CDR1 KGHSH and CDR2 LQKENI. This CDR3 contains 16 residues. The CDR3: CASSRPRQGTTDTQYF. CDR3 in DNA: TGTGCCAGCTCCCGCCCGAGACAGGGAACCACAGATACGCAGTATTTT.

Written as DNA, the CDR3 is TGTGCCAGCAGCGTAGCTACAGGGGGAGGCAATGAGCAGTTCTTC. Its translation: CASSVATGGGNEQFF. The genes are TRBV9 and TRBJ2-1; 8 bases line up with TRBD1. CDR3 size: 15 residues. CDR1 and CDR2 (germline): SGDLS, YYNGEE. The junction had 5 bases not matched to a gene; V was cut back by 0 bases and J by 6 bases.

This chain uses TRBV29-1 with TRBJ1-4; possible D gene TRBD1, 6 bases. Between the trimmed V and J ends, which lost 0 bases and 2 bases, there was a span of 7 bases. The CDR3 extends over 14 amino acids. Per germline, CDR1 SQVTM and CDR2 ANQGSEA. The CDR3 spells CSVEEGATNEKLFF. CDR3 coding DNA: TGCAGCGTTGAAGAGGGGGCCACTAATGAAAAACTGTTTTTT.

V usage is TRBV7-8 and J usage is TRBJ1-2; 7 positions agree with TRBD1. The J segment lost 7 bases and the V segment lost 2 bases, leaving 7 bases of the junction unmatched. Germline loops: CDR1 SGHVS, CDR2 FQNEAQ. The CDR3 length is 14 residues. The CDR3 sequence: CASSLKSGGGGYTF. As DNA, the CDR3 is TGTGCCAGCAGCTTAAAATCAGGGGGAGGTGGCTACACCTTC.

The rearrangement links TRBV28 to TRBJ1-5; a possible D gene is TRBD1 (5 bases). Germline CDR1 reads MDHEN; CDR2 reads SYDVKM. V lost 3 bases, J lost 6 bases, and 9 bases lay in between. The CDR3 covers 13 residues. CDR3 in DNA: TGTGCCAGCAGTTTTAGGGGCGCTCAGCCCCAGCATTTT. Translated: CASSFRGAQPQHF.

A single count supports this clone. This sequence joins TRBV10-3 and TRBJ2-7; possible D gene TRBD2, 7 bases. Trimming removed 4 bases from V and 0 bases from J, with 19 bases in between. The germline V gene has CDR1 ENHRY and CDR2 SYGVKD. The CDR3 totals 17 residues. The DNA for the CDR3 is TGTGCCATCAGTGCACGGGGGGCGGGGCGTGGCTCCTACGAGCAGTACTTC. It is translated as CAISARGAGRGSYEQYF.

This clone was observed a few times. The CDR3 DNA sequence: TGTGCCAGCAGTTTCCTCGATCGGGGAAAGAATAGCAATCAGCCCCAGCATTTT. Residues: CASSFLDRGKNSNQPQHF. This chain connects TRBV7-9 to TRBJ1-5; D ambiguous. With 6 bases removed from V and 0 bases from J, the gap between germline ends came to 21 bases. Per the germline V gene, CDR1 is SEHNR and CDR2 is FQNEAQ (reference sequence). This CDR3 has 18 residues.

This sequence joins TRBV4-1 and TRBJ1-2; TRBD1 is a possible D gene (5 bases). The V end lost 4 bases, the J end lost 1 base, and 10 bases lay between the germline ends. Germline assignment: CDR1 MGHRA and CDR2 YSYEKL. This CDR3 is 14 amino acids long. CDR3 sequence reads: CASSPTAYNYGYTF. CDR3 nucleotides: TGCGCCAGCAGCCCGACAGCCTATAACTATGGCTACACCTTC.

The chain employs TRBV4-2 and TRBJ2-7, with a tentative D call TRBD2 (5 bases). V was pared by 2 bases and J by 4 bases, with 15 bases between. Germline loops: CDR1 LGHNA, CDR2 YNFKEQ. CDR3 size: 15 residues. In DNA, the CDR3 is TGTGCCAGCAGCCAACCCCGGGGATTCCAATACGAGCAGTACTTC. It specifies CASSQPRGFQYEQYF.

This clone showed up just a few times. The rearrangement joins TRBV6-7 to TRBJ2-7; weak D call: TRBD2 (7 bases). TRBV6-7 is an ORF; its function is uncertain. This CDR3 has 14 amino acids. Trimming shortened V by 9 bases and J by 5 bases, and 20 bases separated the two germline ends. The CDR3 reads CARPPVRGANEQYF. The CDR3 bases are TGTGCCAGACCCCCCGTACGGGGGGCCAACGAGCAGTACTTC.

This chain links TRBV4-2 with TRBJ1-1, with no clear D. The CDR3 sequence is 16 residues long. V lost 2 bases, J lost 1 base, and 14 bases lay in between. Germline V gives CDR1 LGHNA, CDR2 YNFKEQ. The CDR3 coding sequence is TGTGCCAGCAGCCAACGGCCGCCTAGAGGGAACACTGAAGCTTTCTTT. Translation: CASSQRPPRGNTEAFF.